A single sample is the source of the 2 T cell receptor beta chains below, sequenced in a study of T cell responses to AZD1222 COVID-19 vaccine. Repertoires were generated with immunoSEQ multiplex PCR, while TCRdb's copy carries only in-frame clones and drops some. Here the sample spans over 95,000 clones, about 87% being singletons. The sample in question was peripheral blood, obtained 28 days after the second AZD1222 dose. These receptors all stem from an adult who received the AZD1222 COVID-19 vaccine.

The V call is TRBV5-6, the J call TRBJ2-7; TRBD1 agrees at 7 bases. The length of the CDR3 is 14 residues. Germline assignment: CDR1 SGHDT and CDR2 YYEEEE. The J segment lost 6 bases and the V segment lost 6 bases, leaving 12 bases of the junction unmatched. The CDR3 coding sequence is TGTGCCAGCACCATAACAGGGGTGTTACGCGAGCAGTACTTC. The encoded protein is CASTITGVLREQYF.

The gene calls are TRBV29-1 and TRBJ2-1, with D tentatively TRBD1 or TRBD2 (5 bases each). The CDR3 runs 18 residues. From germline, CDR1 is SQVTM and CDR2 ANQGSEA. Trimming pared 5 bases from V and 7 bases from J, leaving 30 bases between. The CDR3 nucleotides read TGCAGCGTTTCCCCCCCCCACTTCCACACTCCCGAGGGGAATGAGCAGTTCTTC. Translated: CSVSPPHFHTPEGNEQFF.